What follows are 24 T cell receptor beta chains derived from one specimen sequenced in a study of blood T cell repertoires in COVID-19 (dated by TCRdb to about 2020). The method behind the library was the immunoSEQ multiplex PCR assay. The immuneACCESS repertoire file appears here via TCRdb, limited to in-frame rearrangements. These files lack a portion of the clones; in checked studies, under half of the deficit traces to unresolved V genes, and the cause of the others is not known. This sample is represented by 390,000 or so clones; over 75% of them were singletons. The top ten constitute around 1% of the sample. Sequenced input: PBMCs or T cells enriched from blood (not recorded which). Receptors originate from a man younger than 30 who had recovered from COVID-19.

This clone was observed a handful of times. This chain connects TRBV16 to TRBJ1-2; 11 nucleotides agree with TRBD1. Losses at the gene ends were 4 bases for V and 8 bases for J; bases not matched to a gene: 15. Germline lookup yields CDR1 KGHSY and CDR2 FQNENV. The CDR3 contains 17 residues. The CDR3 nucleotides read TGTGCCAGCAGCCTTGCCCCCGCTGGACAGGGGGCTGGAGGCTACACCTTC. Its protein is CASSLAPAGQGAGGYTF.

CDR3 residues: CASSERQFHGYTF. Here the CDR3 DNA reads TGTGCCAGCAGCGAGCGGCAGTTTCATGGCTACACCTTC. The chain uses TRBV3-1 (or the pseudogene TRBV3-2) and TRBJ1-2; D gene ambiguous. CDR1 LGHDT and CDR2 YNNKEL come from the germline V gene (reference sequence). The CDR3 covers 13 residues. V shed 5 bases and J shed 6 bases, with 13 bases lying between them.

The V call is TRBV5-1, the J call TRBJ2-2; D possibly corresponds to TRBD1 (5 bases). CDR1 SGHRS and CDR2 YFSETQ come from the germline V gene. The V end lost 0 bases, the J end lost 3 bases, and 9 bases lay between the germline ends. The CDR3 has 15 amino acids. The CDR3 DNA sequence: TGCGCCAGCAGCTTGGACAGGCCGGACACCGGGGAGCTGTTTTTT. It is translated as CASSLDRPDTGELFF. Full variable domain (remainder filled in from reference TRBV5-1 and TRBJ2-2): KAGVTQTPRYLIKTRGQQVTLSCSPISGHRSVSWYQQTPGQGLQFLFEYFSETQRNKGNFPGRFSGRQFSNSRSEMNVSTLELGDSALYLCASSLDRPDTGELFFGEGSRLTVL.

This sequence joins TRBV14 and TRBJ2-5, with D unclear. The CDR3 has 16 amino acids. V was clipped by 1 base and J by 6 bases, with 18 bases between them. CDR1 SGHDN and CDR2 FVKESK come from the germline V gene. Here the CDR3 DNA reads TGTGCCAGCAGCCAAGGATTGGGTTGGGCCGGAAAGACCCAGTACTTC. Translation gives CASSQGLGWAGKTQYF.

This chain links TRBV3-1 (or the pseudogene TRBV3-2) with TRBJ2-2; D is ambiguous. V was shortened by 3 bases and J by 6 bases, with 11 bases between the two germline ends. The CDR3 totals 14 residues. Germline CDR1 is LGHDT and CDR2 is YNNKEL (reference sequence). The CDR3 here is CASSQGLMSGELFF. The CDR3 DNA follows: TGTGCCAGCAGCCAGGGCCTAATGTCCGGGGAGCTGTTTTTT.

The gene calls are TRBV28 and TRBJ1-4; the match to TRBD1 covers 8 bases. The CDR3 is made up of 17 amino acids. The germline gives CDR1 MDHEN, CDR2 SYDVKM. Trimming removed 2 bases from V and 1 base from J; junction bases left unmatched: 6. The chain's CDR3 is CASSLETGVLTNEKLFF. CDR3 bases: TGTGCCAGCAGTTTAGAGACAGGGGTTTTAACTAATGAAAAACTGTTTTTT.

V and J are TRBV30 and TRBJ2-3; D remains unclear. CDR3 length: 14 amino acids. The germline V and J ends were trimmed by 0 bases and 4 bases, with 11 bases remaining between them. Germline CDR1 is GTSNPN and CDR2 is SVGIG (reference sequence). The CDR3 region has the DNA TGTGCCTGGAGTGTCGGAGTATTGCCAGATACGCAGTATTTT. Protein: CAWSVGVLPDTQYF.

This CDR3 reads CASSPGVWGSPLHF. CDR3 sequence (DNA): TGTGCCAGCAGCCCAGGGGTTTGGGGTTCACCCCTCCACTTT. This chain links TRBV3-1 (or the pseudogene TRBV3-2) with TRBJ1-6; D possibly corresponds to TRBD1 (6 bases). The CDR3 covers 14 residues. The V gene lost 4 bases and the J gene lost 9 bases, with 13 bases spanning the gap. CDR1 LGHDT and CDR2 YNNKEL come from the germline V gene (reference sequence).

V gene TRBV4-1 combines with J gene TRBJ2-7; 7 bases are shared with TRBD1. V lost 4 bases, J lost 0 bases, and 12 bases stayed unmatched. CDR3 size: 17 residues. Germline values: CDR1 MGHRA, CDR2 YSYEKL. CDR3 sequence (DNA): TGCGCCAGCAGCCTCTACTCCCGGGGACAGAGCTCCTACGAGCAGTACTTC. Translating it yields CASSLYSRGQSSYEQYF.

The chain couples TRBV7-2 to TRBJ2-6, with a weak D call TRBD2 (6 bases). The germline CDR1 and CDR2 sequences are SGHTA and FQGNSA. Between the trimmed V and J ends, which lost 2 bases and 0 bases, there was a span of 8 bases. The CDR3 sequence is 16 residues long. The CDR3 nucleotides read TGTGCCAGCAGCTTATGGGGACTCTCTGGGGCCAACGTCCTGACTTTC. Translating it yields CASSLWGLSGANVLTF.

This clone was observed a single time. CDR3 sequence: CASSQEEGNAEAFF. The CDR3 DNA reads TGTGCCAGCAGCCAAGAGGAGGGAAACGCTGAAGCTTTCTTT. The chain joins TRBV3-1 (or the pseudogene TRBV3-2) to TRBJ1-1; no firm D call. Germline CDR1 and CDR2: LGHDT and YNNKEL (reference sequence). The CDR3 covers 14 residues. V lost 0 bases, J lost 6 bases, and 11 bases lay in between.

V and J are TRBV23-1 and TRBJ2-1; perhaps TRBD1 as D (6 bases). TRBV23-1 counts as an open reading frame of uncertain function. Trimming pared 2 bases from V and 4 bases from J, leaving 6 bases between. This CDR3 contains 13 residues. The CDR3 loop reads CASSQRGYNEQFF. The CDR3 DNA follows: TGCGCCAGCAGTCAAAGGGGGTACAATGAGCAGTTCTTC.

The chain links TRBV5-1 to TRBJ1-1; tentative D call: TRBD1 (5 bases). CDR1 is SGHRS, CDR2 YFSETQ, per germline. The CDR3 covers 14 residues. V lost 4 bases and J lost 8, with 18 bases in between. In nucleotides, the CDR3 is TGCGCCAGCAGCCGATTCCAGGGTTTAGTCGAAGCTTTCTTT. Its translation: CASSRFQGLVEAFF.

This rearrangement joins TRBV4-1 to TRBJ1-5, with D hard to call. The CDR3 extends over 15 amino acids. Germline V gene data show CDR1 as MGHRA and CDR2 as YSYEKL. With 1 base removed from V and 2 bases from J, the gap between germline ends came to 9 bases. The CDR3 protein is CASSQGLRGNQPQHF. The DNA of the CDR3 is TGCGCCAGCAGCCAAGGTCTTCGTGGCAATCAGCCCCAGCATTTT.

The chain carries TRBV7-3 and TRBJ2-5; the D gene is possibly TRBD1 (7 bases). The CDR3 runs to 15 residues. CDR1 is SGHTA and CDR2 is FQGTGA in the germline V gene. V was shortened by 2 bases and J by 5 bases, with 15 bases between the two germline ends. The CDR3 region has the DNA TGTGCCAGCAGCTTAGTCGGAGGGGGCCGGGAGACCCAGTACTTC. This encodes CASSLVGGGRETQYF.

The V call is TRBV19, the J call TRBJ1-1, with 10 bases aligning to TRBD1. Unmatched junction bases numbered 6, after V lost 4 bases and J lost 4 bases. CDR1 and CDR2 (germline): LNHDA, SQIVND (reference sequence). The CDR3 loop spans 15 amino acids. The CDR3 region is CASSTAGQGVTEAFF. The DNA for the CDR3 is TGTGCCAGTAGTACGGCCGGACAGGGGGTCACTGAAGCTTTCTTT.

The chain has TRBV19 and TRBJ2-7; tentative D call: TRBD1 (6 bases). The length of the CDR3 is 14 residues. Deletions cut 0 bases from V and 1 base from J, with 7 bases between. CDR1 and CDR2 (germline): LNHDA, SQIVND (reference sequence). The CDR3 region has the DNA TGTGCCAGTAGTATAGAACAGGGTTCCTACGAGCAGTACTTC. Residues: CASSIEQGSYEQYF.

CDR3 protein: CAIRVGRGETQYF. The CDR3 DNA is TGTGCCATCAGGGTTGGGCGGGGAGAGACCCAGTACTTC. The chain carries TRBV10-3 and TRBJ2-5, with a weak D call TRBD2 (6 bases). Per the germline V gene, CDR1 is ENHRY and CDR2 is SYGVKD. Trimming left V 6 bases short and J 4 bases short, with 12 bases between. CDR3 size: 13 residues.

The rearrangement links TRBV10-3 to TRBJ1-1; 7 bases map to TRBD1. Germline assignment: CDR1 ENHRY and CDR2 SYGVKD. The CDR3 runs 13 residues. After removal of 11 bases from V and 3 bases from J, the junction contained 9 bases not matched to a gene. The chain's CDR3 is CASTGPADTEAFF. The CDR3 DNA sequence: TGTGCCTCGACAGGGCCAGCGGACACTGAAGCTTTCTTT.

Notes on this clone: Additional DNA sequences in this sample encode the identical CDR3. The chain recombines TRBV27 with TRBJ2-7, with D perhaps matching TRBD2 (5 bases). The V end lost 5 bases, the J end lost 3 bases, and 8 bases lay between the germline ends. Germline lookup yields CDR1 MNHEY and CDR2 SMNVEV (reference sequence). The CDR3 sequence is 12 residues long. This CDR3 is CASSHRGYEQYF. The CDR3 DNA sequence: TGTGCCAGCAGTCACCGGGGCTACGAGCAGTACTTC.

The chain combines TRBV25-1 with TRBJ2-1; D is perhaps TRBD2 (6 bases). CDR1 and CDR2 from the germline V gene are MGHDK and SYGVNS. Trimming took off 1 base at V and 4 bases at J, with 17 bases between the two ends. The CDR3 covers 17 residues. The CDR3 is CASSESSEGIAYNEQFF. CDR3 DNA sequence: TGTGCCAGCAGTGAATCTTCGGAGGGCATAGCTTACAATGAGCAGTTCTTC. The variable domain in full, with the rest retrieved from reference TRBV25-1 and TRBJ2-1, is EADIYQTPRYLVIGTGKKITLECSQTMGHDKMYWYQQDPGMELHLIHYSYGVNSTEKGDLSSESTVSRIRTEHFPLTLESARPSHTSQYLCASSESSEGIAYNEQFFGPGTRLTVL.

The chain combines TRBV28 with TRBJ1-3, with no clear D. CDR1 and CDR2 (germline): MDHEN, SYDVKM. V lost 3 bases and J 1 base, leaving 10 bases between the germline ends. This CDR3 spans 15 amino acids. This CDR3 reads CASSFPTYSGNTIYF. The CDR3 region has the DNA TGTGCCAGCAGTTTCCCGACTTATTCTGGAAACACCATATATTTT.

This sequence joins TRBV10-3 and TRBJ1-1; D unclear. Trimming stripped 2 bases from V and 1 base from J, with 5 bases between. This CDR3 has 13 amino acids. Germline V gives CDR1 ENHRY, CDR2 SYGVKD. CDR3 loop: CAISEAGNTEAFF. The CDR3 coding sequence is TGTGCCATCAGTGAGGCGGGGAACACTGAAGCTTTCTTT.

The V and J genes are TRBV29-1 and TRBJ2-7; 8 bases agree with TRBD2. The germline gives CDR1 SQVTM, CDR2 ANQGSEA. Germline trimming cut 5 bases from V and 6 bases from J; bases unmatched to any gene: 12. The CDR3 contains 14 residues. The DNA for the CDR3 is TGCAGCGTTCACCCGGGGGGGACTAACTCCGAGCAGTACTTC. This codes for CSVHPGGTNSEQYF.